The clone carrying this T cell receptor beta chain has only a few counts. The data derive from a study of identical twins. This CDR3 comprises 14 residues. Between the trimmed V and J ends, which lost 3 bases and 7 bases, there was a span of 14 bases. In TCRdb, the 5' RACE reads were re-called with MiXCR into one record per CDR3 protein. The table has around 550,000 distinct CDR3 sequences, 13% to 15% seen once. Everyone who gave samples was a healthy Caucasian. These sequences were also reported in another study, on yellow fever vaccine responses in identical twins.

This receptor was obtained from a woman aged 18-29 years in good health. The chain has TRBV12-3 or TRBV12-4 and TRBJ2-3, with D uncertain. What was sequenced was CD4+ T cells sorted from blood. For the CDR3, the DNA is TGTGCCAGCAGTTTTCCTGGAATGGATTATACGCAGTATTTT. This sequence encodes CASSFPGMDYTQYF.